The clone carrying this T cell receptor (beta chain) showed up just a few times. The protocol was immunoSEQ multiplex PCR, while the TCRdb copy is restricted to in-frame clones and leaves out a portion. The sample contains 200,000 to 250,000 clones, 80% to 85% of which appear only once. These data are taken from a study of blood T cell repertoires in COVID-19. This CDR3 contains 16 residues. Germline V lookup: CDR1 SGHVS, CDR2 FQNEAQ. The ends lost 4 bases at V and 7 bases at J; junction bases unmatched: 12. The sample taken for sequencing was peripheral blood. This chain connects TRBV7-8 to TRBJ1-4, with 7 bases identical to TRBD1. This sequence originates from a woman aged 55-69 years with acute or convalescent COVID-19. CDR3 coding DNA: TGTGCCAGCAGCTCAGTTGACAGGGACGAAGGTGAAAAACTGTTTTTT. It yields the protein CASSSVDRDEGEKLFF.